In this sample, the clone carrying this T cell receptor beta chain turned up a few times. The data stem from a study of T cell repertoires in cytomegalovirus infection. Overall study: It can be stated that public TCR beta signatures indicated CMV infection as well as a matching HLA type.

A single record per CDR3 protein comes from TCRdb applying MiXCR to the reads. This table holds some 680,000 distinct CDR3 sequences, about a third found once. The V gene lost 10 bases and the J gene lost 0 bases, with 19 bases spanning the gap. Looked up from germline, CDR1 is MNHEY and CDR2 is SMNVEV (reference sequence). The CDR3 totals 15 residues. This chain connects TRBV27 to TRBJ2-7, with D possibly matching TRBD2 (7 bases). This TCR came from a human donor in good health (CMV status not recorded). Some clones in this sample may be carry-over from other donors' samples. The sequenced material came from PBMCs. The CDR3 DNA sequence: TGTGCCACCCACTCCGGAGGGGGGGGCTCCTACGAGCAGTACTTC. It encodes CATHSGGGGSYEQYF.